Listed below are T cell receptor beta chains from one sample, sequenced in a study of blood T cell repertoires in COVID-19. The table came from immunoSEQ multiplex PCR; TCRdb's copy has only in-frame clones and leaves some out. The top ten clones hold 9.2% of a sample with 65,000 to 70,000 clones, roughly 81% of them seen once. Sample: peripheral blood. The receptors shown here come from a human donor in a cohort sampled during active COVID-19. The CDR3 runs from the conserved cysteine through the conserved F or W. D genes are given only for firm matches. Rows give clone size only sometimes, using once, few, many, or a class for an expanded clone.

V gene: TRBV28
D gene: TRBD1
clone size: .
J gene: TRBJ1-2
CDR3 DNA: TGTGCCAGCAGCTATGGGACAGCGCTTTATGGCTACACCTTC
CDR3 protein: CASSYGTALYGYTF

V gene: TRBV6-6
D gene: .
clone size: .
J gene: TRBJ2-1
CDR3 DNA: TGTGCCAGCACCTCTTCAAACAGGGGGGGGACGCAGTTCTTC
CDR3 protein: CASTSSNRGGTQFF

V gene: TRBV9
D gene: .
clone size: many
J gene: TRBJ1-5
CDR3 DNA: TGTGCCAGCAGCGTAGGAGGGCCCAATCAGCCCCAGCATTTT
CDR3 protein: CASSVGGPNQPQHF

V gene: TRBV5-4
D gene: .
clone size: .
J gene: TRBJ2-1
CDR3 DNA: TGTGCCAGCAGCCAGACGGTCCAGGATGAGCAGTTCTTC
CDR3 protein: CASSQTVQDEQFF

V gene: TRBV11-2
D gene: TRBD2
clone size: once
J gene: TRBJ2-7
CDR3 DNA: TGTGCCAGCAGCTTCCGAGCGGGAGACCGTTTCCGGGAGCAGTACTTC
CDR3 protein: CASSFRAGDRFREQYF

V gene: TRBV7-9
D gene: .
clone size: .
J gene: TRBJ2-1
CDR3 DNA: TGTGCCAGCAGCTGGGACTTTGAGCAGTTCTTC
CDR3 protein: CASSWDFEQFF

V gene: TRBV19
D gene: TRBD1
clone size: .
J gene: TRBJ1-5
CDR3 DNA: TGTGCCAGTAGTACCCGCCCCCGGGGACAGGAGAGTCAGCCCCAGCATTTT
CDR3 protein: CASSTRPRGQESQPQHF

V gene: TRBV7-3
D gene: .
clone size: .
J gene: TRBJ1-4
CDR3 DNA: TGTGCCAGCAGTTACCCAGGGAAAACTAATGAAAAACTGTTTTTT
CDR3 protein: CASSYPGKTNEKLFF

V gene: TRBV4-1
D gene: .
clone size: .
J gene: TRBJ2-7
CDR3 DNA: TGCGCCAGCAGGCCCACGGACGGAGGGGAGCAGTACTTC
CDR3 protein: CASRPTDGGEQYF

V gene: TRBV28
D gene: TRBD1
clone size: .
J gene: TRBJ2-7
CDR3 DNA: TGTGCCAGCAGTTCCTCCCTATCGGACAGGGAGGAATCGTACGAGCAGTACTTC
CDR3 protein: CASSSSLSDREESYEQYF